What follows are 25 T cell receptor beta chains derived from one specimen sequenced in a study of blood T cell repertoires in COVID-19. TCRdb's copy holds only in-frame clones and misses some; the assay was immunoSEQ multiplex PCR. The sample yields 200,000 to 250,000 clones, about 81% seen once. Sequencing was carried out using peripheral blood. Receptors were obtained from a woman of 80 years or more with COVID-19, enrolled during active disease.

The chain carries TRBV2 and TRBJ1-5; D gene uncertain. Germline-derived CDR1 and CDR2 are SNHLY and FYNNEI. The CDR3 extends over 12 amino acids. The ends were cut back, 8 bases at V and 9 bases at J, with 14 bases in the middle. The CDR3 loop is CASHDGVRPQHF. CDR3 DNA sequence: TGTGCCAGCCACGACGGAGTGCGGCCCCAGCATTTT.

This chain joins TRBV12-3 or TRBV12-4 and TRBJ1-3; D is unresolved. Trimming left V 5 bases short and J 4 bases short, with 9 bases between. The CDR3 spans 13 residues. The CDR3 coding sequence is TGTGCCAGCAGTGCACTTCACGGAAACACCATATATTTT. Residues: CASSALHGNTIYF.

This clone was detected only a few times. This sequence joins TRBV28 and TRBJ1-5; 8 bases match TRBD1. Germline assignment: CDR1 MDHEN and CDR2 SYDVKM. This CDR3 contains 14 residues. Unmatched junction bases numbered 2, after V lost 5 bases and J lost 2 bases. CDR3 nucleotides: TGTGCCAGCAGTACAGGGGGGGGCAATCAGCCCCAGCATTTT. It codes for CASSTGGGNQPQHF.

This clone was picked up a small number of times. V and J are TRBV12-3 or TRBV12-4 and TRBJ1-2; D is possibly TRBD1 (5 bases). This CDR3 region has 13 residues. Trimming took off 4 bases at V and 5 bases at J, with 11 bases between the two ends. The CDR3 nucleotides are TGTGCCAGCAGTTCGACAGATATTTATGGCTACACCTTC. Translating gives CASSSTDIYGYTF.

The chain combines TRBV11-1 with TRBJ2-6; D remains ambiguous. With 5 bases removed from V and 0 bases from J, the gap between germline ends came to 8 bases. The CDR3 spans 15 residues. Looked up from germline, CDR1 is SGHAT and CDR2 is FQDESV (reference sequence). CDR3 DNA sequence: TGTGCCAGCAGCAACAGTGACTCTGGGGCCAACGTCCTGACTTTC. It codes for CASSNSDSGANVLTF.

This clone was observed many times. This sequence joins TRBV6-6 and TRBJ2-7, with D hard to call. V lost 7 bases and J 0 bases, leaving 16 bases between the germline ends. This CDR3 spans 15 amino acids. The germline V gene encodes CDR1 MNHNY and CDR2 SVGAGI (reference sequence). The CDR3 loop reads CASMSLENPSYEQYF. CDR3 bases: TGTGCCAGCATGTCTTTAGAGAACCCCTCCTACGAGCAGTACTTC.

The rearrangement joins TRBV14 to TRBJ1-6; D gene unclear. Trimming pared 5 bases from V and 9 bases from J, leaving 20 bases between. This CDR3 has 16 amino acids. Germline CDR1 reads SGHDN; CDR2 reads FVKESK. The CDR3 is CASSKGGSFASSPLHF. In DNA form, the CDR3 reads TGTGCCAGCAGCAAAGGTGGCTCCTTTGCCAGTTCACCCCTCCACTTT.

V and J are TRBV12-3 or TRBV12-4 and TRBJ1-2, with D maybe TRBD1 (5 bases). This CDR3 has 13 amino acids. Deletions cut 3 bases from V and 4 bases from J, with 9 bases between. The CDR3 DNA is TGTGCCAGCAGTTTCCCAGGGTTCTATGGCTACACCTTC. Encoded protein: CASSFPGFYGYTF.

This clone was recorded only once. CDR3 loop: CAWTHRADQPQHF. The CDR3 DNA reads as TGTGCCTGGACCCACAGGGCTGATCAGCCCCAGCATTTT. The chain couples TRBV30 to TRBJ1-5, with D perhaps TRBD1 (6 bases). Germline CDR1 GTSNPN, CDR2 SVGIG (reference sequence). V was clipped by 4 bases and J by 5 bases, with 12 bases between them. The CDR3 consists of 13 residues.

Written as DNA, the CDR3 is TGCGCCAGCAGCTTGGGGGCTAGCGGGCGCACAGATACGCAGTATTTT. It is translated as CASSLGASGRTDTQYF. J is TRBJ2-3 and V is TRBV5-1; 8 bases map to TRBD2. The ends lost 0 bases at V and 1 base at J; junction bases unmatched: 4. Germline lookup yields CDR1 SGHRS and CDR2 YFSETQ. The CDR3 extends over 16 amino acids.

Written as DNA, the CDR3 is TGTGCCAGCAGACGCGACAGAAGAGATGGCTACACCTTC. This sequence encodes CASRRDRRDGYTF. This chain joins TRBV6-5 and TRBJ1-2, with D possibly matching TRBD1 (5 bases). The germline CDR1 and CDR2 sequences are MNHEY and SVGAGI. The CDR3 is made up of 13 amino acids. Trimming stripped 6 bases from V and 6 bases from J, with 14 bases between.

This chain uses TRBV3-1 (or the pseudogene TRBV3-2) with TRBJ2-7; perhaps TRBD1 as D (6 bases). V dropped 4 bases and J dropped 5 bases, with 15 bases sitting between them. Germline V gene sequence: CDR1 LGHDT, CDR2 YNNKEL (reference sequence). The CDR3 is made up of 14 amino acids. The CDR3 nucleotides read TGTGCCAGCAGCCCTTCGGGGACATCCGACGAGCAGTACTTC. Translation gives CASSPSGTSDEQYF.

This clone was observed a few times. The chain employs TRBV2 and TRBJ1-5; D gene uncertain. V was clipped by 3 bases and J by 5 bases, with 5 bases between them. CDR3 length: 12 residues. Per germline, CDR1 SNHLY and CDR2 FYNNEI. The CDR3 loop reads CASSEGYQPQHF. The CDR3 DNA reads as TGTGCCAGCAGTGAGGGCTATCAGCCCCAGCATTTT. The full variable domain, its missing parts supplied by reference TRBV2 and TRBJ1-5, is EPEVTQTPSHQVTQMGQEVILRCVPISNHLYFYWYRQILGQKVEFLVSFYNNEISEKSEIFDDQFSVERPDGSNFTLKIRSTKLEDSAMYFCASSEGYQPQHFGDGTRLSIL.

V gene TRBV5-1 combines with J gene TRBJ1-2, with 10 bases that match TRBD1. V shed 2 bases, J shed 6 bases, and the junction held 7 bases outside the gene matches. CDR3 length equals 15 residues. Germline V gives CDR1 SGHRS, CDR2 YFSETQ. The CDR3 region is CASSFMGQGTDGYTF. CDR3 DNA sequence: TGCGCCAGCAGCTTTATGGGACAGGGGACCGATGGCTACACCTTC.

The rearrangement joins TRBV7-2 to TRBJ1-2; unclear D gene. CDR1 and CDR2 (germline): SGHTA, FQGNSA. The CDR3 totals 14 residues. With 4 bases removed from V and 4 bases from J, the gap between germline ends came to 13 bases. CDR3 residues: CASSSRTGSYGYTF. In DNA, the CDR3 is TGTGCCAGCAGCTCCCGGACGGGAAGCTATGGCTACACCTTC.

The chain joins TRBV30 to TRBJ2-7; 8 bases agree with TRBD1. Germline V gene lookup returns CDR1 GTSNPN and CDR2 SVGIG (reference sequence). The CDR3 loop spans 14 amino acids. V was pared by 1 base and J by 4 bases, with 6 bases of the junction left unmatched. The CDR3, as DNA: TGTGCCTGGAGTGGACAGGGGAAAATGTACGAGCAGTACTTC. Its protein is CAWSGQGKMYEQYF.

V and J are TRBV15 and TRBJ1-4; maybe TRBD1 (5 bases). This CDR3 has 14 amino acids. V lost 1 base, J lost 6 bases, and 9 bases lay in between. The germline gives CDR1 LNHNV, CDR2 YYDKDF (reference sequence). The CDR3 nucleotides read TGTGCCACCAGCAGAGCGTGGGGGGATGAAAAACTGTTTTTT. Translating it yields CATSRAWGDEKLFF. Full variable domain (outside the CDR3, taken from reference TRBV15 and TRBJ1-4): DAMVIQNPRYQVTQFGKPVTLSCSQTLNHNVMYWYQQKSSQAPKLLFHYYDKDFNNEADTPDNFQSRRPNTSFCFLDIRSPGLGDTAMYLCATSRAWGDEKLFFGSGTQLSVL.

The rearrangement uses TRBV5-4 and TRBJ1-1; 8 nucleotides line up with TRBD1. Germline values: CDR1 SGHNT, CDR2 YYREEE (reference sequence). This CDR3 is built from 15 residues. J gave up 4 bases and V 4 bases, and 9 bases lay outside the gene matches. This CDR3 is CASSDPGGALTEAFF. CDR3 bases: TGTGCCAGCAGCGATCCAGGGGGCGCGCTCACTGAAGCTTTCTTT.

The chain is built from TRBV6-2 or TRBV6-3 and TRBJ2-1; D is perhaps TRBD2 (6 bases). Germline assignment: CDR1 MNHEY and CDR2 SVGEGT. The germline V and J ends were trimmed by 4 bases and 10 bases, with 8 bases remaining between them. There are 11 residues in the CDR3. The CDR3 nucleotides read TGTGCCAGCAGTTCCCGGGGGGAGCAGTTCTTC. Protein sequence: CASSSRGEQFF.

The V gene is TRBV7-2, the J gene TRBJ2-7; weak D call: TRBD1 (6 bases). Germline V CDR1 and CDR2: SGHTA, FQGNSA. Between the trimmed V and J ends, which lost 5 bases and 0 bases, there was a span of 11 bases. This CDR3 region has 14 residues. The DNA for the CDR3 is TGTGCCAGCAGCACGCAGGGGAGCTCCTACGAGCAGTACTTC. It translates to CASSTQGSSYEQYF.

Worth noting for this clone: This sample includes further DNA sequences coding for the same CDR3. The chain couples TRBV4-2 to TRBJ2-1, with 7 bases identical to TRBD2. Germline V gives CDR1 LGHNA, CDR2 YNFKEQ. The V and J ends lost 0 bases and 7 bases, in that order; junction bases with no gene match: 3. The CDR3 is 14 residues long. CDR3 residues: CASSQEPGGNEQFF. In DNA, the CDR3 is TGTGCCAGCAGCCAAGAACCGGGAGGTAATGAGCAGTTCTTC.

The chain joins TRBV5-1 to TRBJ2-7, with 11 bases fitting TRBD2. V shed 2 bases and J 0 bases; nucleotides not matched to a gene: 10. Germline values: CDR1 SGHRS, CDR2 YFSETQ. CDR3 length: 18 residues. The CDR3 sequence: CASSLVTSGGLSSYEQYF. In DNA form, the CDR3 reads TGCGCCAGCAGCTTAGTAACTAGCGGGGGCCTGAGCTCCTACGAGCAGTACTTC.

The CDR3 DNA follows: TGCGCCAGCAGCTTGGGGACAAGCGGCTACACCTTC. It is translated as CASSLGTSGYTF. The gene calls are TRBV5-1 and TRBJ1-2, with D possibly TRBD1 on 5 matching bases. The CDR3 totals 12 residues. Per germline, CDR1 SGHRS and CDR2 YFSETQ. V lost 0 bases and J 8 bases, leaving 8 bases between the germline ends.

CDR3 coding DNA: TGTGCCACCAGCAGGGTGGGGCGGGGCTACATGAACACTGAAGCTTTCTTT. Encoded protein: CATSRVGRGYMNTEAFF. This rearrangement joins TRBV15 to TRBJ1-1; D perhaps matches TRBD1 (5 bases). Between the trimmed V and J ends, which lost 3 bases and 0 bases, there was a span of 17 bases. Germline CDR1 is LNHNV and CDR2 is YYDKDF (reference sequence). The CDR3 is made up of 17 amino acids. Supplemented by reference TRBV15 and TRBJ1-1, the full variable domain reads DAMVIQNPRYQVTQFGKPVTLSCSQTLNHNVMYWYQQKSSQAPKLLFHYYDKDFNNEADTPDNFQSRRPNTSFCFLDIRSPGLGDTAMYLCATSRVGRGYMNTEAFFGQGTRLTVV.

The gene calls are TRBV5-5 and TRBJ1-2, with TRBD1 as a possible D gene (6 bases). Germline CDR1 and CDR2: SGHKS and YYEKEE (reference sequence). Trimming removed 4 bases at V and 13 bases at J, with 20 bases between. The CDR3 is 13 residues long. CDR3 in amino acids: CASSAEGQRIPTF. The CDR3 DNA follows: TGTGCCAGCAGCGCCGAAGGACAGCGGATTCCCACCTTC.